These 7 T cell receptor beta chains were all obtained from the same sample, sequenced in a study of Ad26.COV2.S vaccination and SARS-CoV-2 variants. Only in-frame clones appear in the TCRdb table, and some are missing; sequencing was by immunoSEQ multiplex PCR. The sample lists hundreds of thousands of clones, roughly 90% occurring once. Treatment: about 20 received Ad26.COV2.S at low or high dose, single or two shots; a few received placebo; per-sample allocation not given. Day 63 following the first vaccine or placebo injection was when the samples were taken. Sequenced material: peripheral blood, taken in a trial of Ad26.COV2.S vaccine versus placebo. These receptors came from a person aged 18 to 59 who received the Ad26.COV2.S COVID-19 vaccine or a placebo.

V usage is TRBV24-1 and J usage is TRBJ2-7; D is tentatively TRBD1 or TRBD2 (5 bases each). CDR3 length: 15 residues. The V end was cut by 2 bases, the J end by 6 bases, with 16 bases between. The germline CDR1 and CDR2 sequences are KGHDR and SFDVKD. The CDR3 loop is CATSDSGTNPSEQYF. The CDR3 DNA sequence: TGTGCCACCAGTGATTCAGGGACCAATCCCAGCGAGCAGTACTTC.

The CDR3 reads CASSEVGASGGYTF. The CDR3 bases are TGTGCCAGCAGTGAAGTGGGAGCCTCAGGGGGCTACACCTTC. The chain links TRBV2 to TRBJ1-2, with D possibly TRBD1 on 5 matching bases. V lost 1 base, J lost 8 bases, and 14 bases lay in between. Germline V CDR1 and CDR2: SNHLY, FYNNEI. This CDR3 comprises 14 residues. Full variable domain (missing parts from reference TRBV2 and TRBJ1-2): EPEVTQTPSHQVTQMGQEVILRCVPISNHLYFYWYRQILGQKVEFLVSFYNNEISEKSEIFDDQFSVERPDGSNFTLKIRSTKLEDSAMYFCASSEVGASGGYTFGSGTRLTVV.

V gene TRBV7-2 combines with J gene TRBJ2-4, with D possibly matching TRBD1 (5 bases). V dropped 1 base and J dropped 10 bases, with 11 bases sitting between them. Germline V lookup: CDR1 SGHTA, CDR2 FQGNSA. The CDR3 runs to 13 residues. CDR3 nucleotides: TGTGCCAGCAGCTTAGGACAGCCTTATATTCAGTACTTC. Protein product: CASSLGQPYIQYF.

The chain has TRBV10-3 and TRBJ1-1; 7 bases align to TRBD1. The CDR3 is 13 residues long. Germline values: CDR1 ENHRY, CDR2 SYGVKD. Trimming removed 6 bases from V and 5 bases from J; junction bases left unmatched: 6. The CDR3 spells CAIRHDRDTEAFF. CDR3 DNA sequence: TGTGCCATCAGACACGACAGGGATACTGAAGCTTTCTTT.

V gene TRBV30 combines with J gene TRBJ2-7; D possibly corresponds to TRBD2 (6 bases). CDR1 is GTSNPN, CDR2 SVGIG, per germline (reference sequence). With 4 bases removed from V and 4 bases from J, the gap between germline ends came to 14 bases. The CDR3 is 13 residues long. CDR3 amino acids: CAWTNPTRYEQYF. CDR3 DNA: TGTGCCTGGACTAACCCGACTAGGTACGAGCAGTACTTC.

CDR3 in DNA: TGCGCCAGCAGCGTGGGACAGGGAAAAGAGACCCAGTACTTC. This sequence encodes CASSVGQGKETQYF. The rearrangement joins TRBV5-1 to TRBJ2-5, with 9 bases fitting TRBD1. CDR1 and CDR2 from the germline V gene are SGHRS and YFSETQ. The V segment lost 4 bases and the J segment 3 bases; nucleotides outside the gene matches: 4. CDR3 length: 14 amino acids. Drawing the rest from reference TRBV5-1 and TRBJ2-5, the complete variable domain is KAGVTQTPRYLIKTRGQQVTLSCSPISGHRSVSWYQQTPGQGLQFLFEYFSETQRNKGNFPGRFSGRQFSNSRSEMNVSTLELGDSALYLCASSVGQGKETQYFGPGTRLLVL.

The V call is TRBV5-1, the J call TRBJ2-1; 11 nucleotides line up with TRBD2. The trim removed 4 bases at V and 1 base at J, leaving 13 bases unmatched. Germline CDR1 is SGHRS and CDR2 is YFSETQ. This CDR3 has 19 residues. The CDR3 region has the DNA TGCGCCAGCAGCCTTCCTACATCACTAGCGGGAGAGTCCTACAATGAGCAGTTCTTC. Its protein is CASSLPTSLAGESYNEQFF.